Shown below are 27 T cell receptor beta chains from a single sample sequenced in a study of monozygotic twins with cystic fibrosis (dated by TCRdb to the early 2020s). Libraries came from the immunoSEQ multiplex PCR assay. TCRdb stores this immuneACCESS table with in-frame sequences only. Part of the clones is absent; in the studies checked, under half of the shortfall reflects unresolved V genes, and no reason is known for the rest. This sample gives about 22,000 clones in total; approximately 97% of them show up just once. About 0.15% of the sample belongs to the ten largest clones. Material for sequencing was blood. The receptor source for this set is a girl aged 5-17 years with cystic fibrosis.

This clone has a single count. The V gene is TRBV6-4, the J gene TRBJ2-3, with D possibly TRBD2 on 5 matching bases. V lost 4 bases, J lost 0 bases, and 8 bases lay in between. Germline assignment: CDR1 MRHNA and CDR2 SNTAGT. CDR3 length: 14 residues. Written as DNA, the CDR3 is TGTGCCAGCAGTGTACGAGGGAGCACAGATACGCAGTATTTT. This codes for CASSVRGSTDTQYF.

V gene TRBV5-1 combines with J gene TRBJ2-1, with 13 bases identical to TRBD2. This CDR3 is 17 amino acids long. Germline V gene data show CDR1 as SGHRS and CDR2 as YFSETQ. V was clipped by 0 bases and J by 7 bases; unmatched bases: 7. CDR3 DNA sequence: TGCGCCAGCAGCTTGGGGACTAGCGGGAGATCGTGGAATGAGCAGTTCTTC. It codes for CASSLGTSGRSWNEQFF.

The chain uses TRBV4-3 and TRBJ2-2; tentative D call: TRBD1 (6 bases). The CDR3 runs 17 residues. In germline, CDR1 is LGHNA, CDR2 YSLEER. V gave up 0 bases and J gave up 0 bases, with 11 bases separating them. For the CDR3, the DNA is TGCGCCAGCAGCCAAGATAATACAGGGACGAACACCGGGGAGCTGTTTTTT. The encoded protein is CASSQDNTGTNTGELFF.

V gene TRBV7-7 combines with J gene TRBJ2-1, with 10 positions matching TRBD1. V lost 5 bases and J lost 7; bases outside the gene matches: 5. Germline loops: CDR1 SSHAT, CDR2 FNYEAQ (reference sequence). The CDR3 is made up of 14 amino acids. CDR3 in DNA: TGTGCCAGCAGCCCTGGACAGGGGGTAAATGAGCAGTTCTTC. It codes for CASSPGQGVNEQFF.

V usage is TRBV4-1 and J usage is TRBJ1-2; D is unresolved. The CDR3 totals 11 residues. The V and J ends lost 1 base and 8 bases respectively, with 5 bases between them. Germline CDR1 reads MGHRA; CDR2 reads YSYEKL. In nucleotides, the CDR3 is TGCGCCAGCAGCCAAGGGGGAGGCTACACCTTC. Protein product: CASSQGGGYTF.

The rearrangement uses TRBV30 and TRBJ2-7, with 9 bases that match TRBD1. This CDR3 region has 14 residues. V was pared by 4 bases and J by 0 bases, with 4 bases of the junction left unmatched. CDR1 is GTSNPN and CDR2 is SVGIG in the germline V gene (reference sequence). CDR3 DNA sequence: TGTGCCTGGACGGGGACAGGGTACTCCTACGAGCAGTACTTC. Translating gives CAWTGTGYSYEQYF.

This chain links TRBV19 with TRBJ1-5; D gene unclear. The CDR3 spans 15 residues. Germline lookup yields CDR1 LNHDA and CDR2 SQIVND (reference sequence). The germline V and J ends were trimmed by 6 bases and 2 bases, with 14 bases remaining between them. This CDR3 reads CASSLSGVGNQPQHF. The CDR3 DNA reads TGTGCCAGTAGCCTTAGTGGTGTCGGCAATCAGCCCCAGCATTTT.

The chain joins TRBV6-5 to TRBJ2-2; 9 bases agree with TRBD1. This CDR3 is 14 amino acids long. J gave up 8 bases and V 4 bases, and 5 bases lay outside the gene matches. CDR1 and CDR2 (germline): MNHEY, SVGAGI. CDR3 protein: CASSSGQGWGELFF. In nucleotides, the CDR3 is TGTGCCAGCAGTTCGGGACAGGGTTGGGGGGAGCTGTTTTTT.

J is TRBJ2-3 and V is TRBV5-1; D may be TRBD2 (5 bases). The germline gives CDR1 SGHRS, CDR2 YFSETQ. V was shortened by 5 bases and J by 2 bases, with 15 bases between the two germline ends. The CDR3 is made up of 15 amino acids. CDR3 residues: CASSSGITTTDTQYF. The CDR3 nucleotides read TGCGCCAGCAGTTCCGGGATCACGACCACAGATACGCAGTATTTT.

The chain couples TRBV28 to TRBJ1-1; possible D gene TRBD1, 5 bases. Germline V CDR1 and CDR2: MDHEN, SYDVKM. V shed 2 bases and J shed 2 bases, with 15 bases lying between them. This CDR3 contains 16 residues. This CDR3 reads CASSLNGVRANTEAFF. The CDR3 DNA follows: TGTGCCAGCAGTTTAAACGGTGTCAGGGCAAACACTGAAGCTTTCTTT. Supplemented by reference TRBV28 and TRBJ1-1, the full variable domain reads DVKVTQSSRYLVKRTGEKVFLECVQDMDHENMFWYRQDPGLGLRLIYFSYDVKMKEKGDIPEGYSVSREKKERFSLILESASTNQTSMYLCASSLNGVRANTEAFFGQGTRLTVV.

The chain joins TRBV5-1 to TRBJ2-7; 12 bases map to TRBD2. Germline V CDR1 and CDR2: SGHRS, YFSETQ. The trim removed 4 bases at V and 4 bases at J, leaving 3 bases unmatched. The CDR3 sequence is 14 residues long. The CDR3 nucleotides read TGCGCCAGCAGCAACGGGACTAGCGGGTACGAGCAGTACGTC. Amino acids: CASSNGTSGYEQYV.

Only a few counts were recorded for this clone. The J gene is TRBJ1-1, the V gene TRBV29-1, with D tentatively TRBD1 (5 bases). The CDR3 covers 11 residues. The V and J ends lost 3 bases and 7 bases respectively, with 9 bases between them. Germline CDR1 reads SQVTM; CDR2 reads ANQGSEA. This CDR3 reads CSVDQQGEAFF. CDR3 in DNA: TGCAGCGTTGACCAGCAGGGTGAAGCTTTCTTT.

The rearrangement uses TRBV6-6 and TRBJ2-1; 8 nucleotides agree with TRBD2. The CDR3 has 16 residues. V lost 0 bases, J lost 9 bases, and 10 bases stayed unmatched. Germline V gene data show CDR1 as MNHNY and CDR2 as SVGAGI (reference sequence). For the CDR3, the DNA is TGTGCCAGCAGTTACTCGAGACTAGTCGCGGGAGGTGAGCAGTTCTTC. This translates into CASSYSRLVAGGEQFF.

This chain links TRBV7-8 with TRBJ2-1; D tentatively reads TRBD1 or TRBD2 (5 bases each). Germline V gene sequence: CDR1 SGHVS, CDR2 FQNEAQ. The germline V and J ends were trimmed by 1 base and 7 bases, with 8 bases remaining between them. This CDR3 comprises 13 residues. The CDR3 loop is CASSLGGGNEQFF. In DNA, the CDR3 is TGTGCCAGCAGCTTAGGGGGCGGGAATGAGCAGTTCTTC.

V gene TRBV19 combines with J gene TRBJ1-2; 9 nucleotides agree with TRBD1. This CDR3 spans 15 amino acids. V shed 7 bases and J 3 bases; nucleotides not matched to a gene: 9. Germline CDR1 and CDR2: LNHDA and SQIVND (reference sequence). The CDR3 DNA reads TGTGCCAGTACCCGGGGACAGGGAACGGACTATGGCTACACCTTC. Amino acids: CASTRGQGTDYGYTF.

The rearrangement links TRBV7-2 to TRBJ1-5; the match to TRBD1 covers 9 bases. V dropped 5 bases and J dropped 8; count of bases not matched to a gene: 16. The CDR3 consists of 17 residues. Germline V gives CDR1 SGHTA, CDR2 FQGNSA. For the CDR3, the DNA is TGTGCCAGCAGCCGGGACAGGGAGTATGAGTCGGGGAAGCCCCAGCATTTT. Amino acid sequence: CASSRDREYESGKPQHF.

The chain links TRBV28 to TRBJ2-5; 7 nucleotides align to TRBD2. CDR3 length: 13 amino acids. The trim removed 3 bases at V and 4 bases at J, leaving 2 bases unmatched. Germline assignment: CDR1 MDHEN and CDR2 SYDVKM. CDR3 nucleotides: TGTGCCAGCAGTTTGCCTAGCGGAGAGACCCAGTACTTC. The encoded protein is CASSLPSGETQYF.

The CDR3 spells CASSLRGTDYSEAFF. The CDR3 nucleotides read TGTGCCAGTAGTCTACGTGGGACAGATTATTCTGAAGCTTTCTTT. The genes are TRBV19 and TRBJ1-1; 7 bases line up with TRBD1. The CDR3 consists of 15 residues. Losses at the gene ends were 5 bases for V and 6 bases for J; bases not matched to a gene: 12. Germline values: CDR1 LNHDA, CDR2 SQIVND (reference sequence).

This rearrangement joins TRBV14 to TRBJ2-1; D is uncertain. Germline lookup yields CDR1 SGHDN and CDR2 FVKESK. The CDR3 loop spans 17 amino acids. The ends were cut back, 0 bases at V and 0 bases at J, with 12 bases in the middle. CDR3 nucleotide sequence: TGTGCCAGCAGCCAAGAGGTAGGGTTTAGCTCCTACAATGAGCAGTTCTTC. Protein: CASSQEVGFSSYNEQFF.

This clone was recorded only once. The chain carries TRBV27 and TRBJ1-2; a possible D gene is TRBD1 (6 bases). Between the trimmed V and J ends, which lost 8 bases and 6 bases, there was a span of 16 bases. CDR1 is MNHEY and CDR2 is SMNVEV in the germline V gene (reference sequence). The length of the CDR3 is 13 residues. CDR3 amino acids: CASRSQGQNGYTF. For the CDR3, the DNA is TGTGCCAGCCGGAGCCAGGGGCAGAATGGCTACACCTTC.

CDR3 bases: TGTGCCACCGGGACAGGGGTCTTTCCCCAGCATTTT. Amino acids: CATGTGVFPQHF. The chain has TRBV19 and TRBJ1-5; TRBD1 agrees at 10 bases. The CDR3 has 12 amino acids. Losses at the gene ends were 10 bases for V and 10 bases for J; bases not matched to a gene: 7. Germline V gene data show CDR1 as LNHDA and CDR2 as SQIVND (reference sequence).

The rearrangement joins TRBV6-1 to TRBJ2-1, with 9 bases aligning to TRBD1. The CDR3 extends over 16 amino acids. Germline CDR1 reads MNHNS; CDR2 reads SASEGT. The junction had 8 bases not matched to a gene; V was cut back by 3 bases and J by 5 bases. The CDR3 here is CASSDAADRGNNEQFF. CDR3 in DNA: TGTGCCAGCAGTGATGCAGCGGACAGGGGAAACAATGAGCAGTTCTTC.

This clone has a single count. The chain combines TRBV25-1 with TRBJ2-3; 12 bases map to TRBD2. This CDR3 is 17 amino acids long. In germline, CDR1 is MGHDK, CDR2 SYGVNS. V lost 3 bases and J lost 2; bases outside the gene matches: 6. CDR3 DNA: TGTGCCAGCAGTGATCGCCGGACTAGCGGGATCACAGATACGCAGTATTTT. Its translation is CASSDRRTSGITDTQYF.

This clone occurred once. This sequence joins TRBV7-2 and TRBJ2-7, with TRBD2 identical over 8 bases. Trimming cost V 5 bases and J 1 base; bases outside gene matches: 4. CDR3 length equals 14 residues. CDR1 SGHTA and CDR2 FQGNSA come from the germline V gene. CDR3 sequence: CASSPGGGSYEQYV. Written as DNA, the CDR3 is TGTGCCAGCAGCCCCGGGGGGGGGTCCTACGAGCAGTACGTC.

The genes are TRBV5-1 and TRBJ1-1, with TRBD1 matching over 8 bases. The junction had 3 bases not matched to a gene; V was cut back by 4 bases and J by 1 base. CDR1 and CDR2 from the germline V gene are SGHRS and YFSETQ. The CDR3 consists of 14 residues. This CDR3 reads CASSIGQGNTEAFF. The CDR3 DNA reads TGCGCCAGCAGCATAGGACAGGGGAACACTGAAGCTTTCTTT.

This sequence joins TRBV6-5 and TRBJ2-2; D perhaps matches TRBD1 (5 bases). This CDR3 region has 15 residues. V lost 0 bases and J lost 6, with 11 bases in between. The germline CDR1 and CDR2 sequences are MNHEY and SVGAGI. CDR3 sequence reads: CASSYSAREAGELFF. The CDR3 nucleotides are TGTGCCAGCAGTTACTCGGCCAGGGAAGCCGGGGAGCTGTTTTTT.

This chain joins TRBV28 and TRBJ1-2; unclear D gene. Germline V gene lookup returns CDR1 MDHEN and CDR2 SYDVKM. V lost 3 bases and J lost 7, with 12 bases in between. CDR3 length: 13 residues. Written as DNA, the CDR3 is TGTGCCAGCAGTTTTCGGTCTAAGGCTGGCTACACCTTC. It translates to CASSFRSKAGYTF.